This T cell receptor (beta chain) stems from a study of cytomegalovirus exposure and HLA in healthy donors. General study points: Compared with the roughly 670-donor mean, an Asian-associated ancestry cluster reportedly had fewer N-insertions, according to a later analysis. As a later analysis showed, a missense DCLRE1C variant was linked to trimming of TCR beta V- and J-genes.

Comments on this clone: Its antigen remains unknown.

Germline assignment: CDR1 SGHDT and CDR2 YYEEEE. This CDR3 comprises 16 residues. V was cut by 4 bases and J by 0 bases, with 16 bases left in between. Researchers ran the PCR with 60 Vbeta and 13 Jbeta primers. Clones were read by immunoSEQ multiplex PCR, and TCRdb kept only the in-frame ones, dropping some. This table holds 270,000 or so clones, roughly 91% found once. This clonotype was obtained from a girl aged 2 to 10 in good health and CMV-seronegative. The rearrangement joins TRBV5-6 to TRBJ1-1; D uncertain. The specimen sequenced was PBMCs. CDR3 in amino acids: CASSPSGRRMNTEAFF. In nucleotides, the CDR3 is TGTGCCAGCAGCCCGTCGGGTAGGCGCATGAACACTGAAGCTTTCTTT.